The 28 T cell receptor beta chains listed next were all sequenced from one sample in a study of blood T cell repertoires in COVID-19. Produced via immunoSEQ multiplex PCR; TCRdb's table is partial and in-frame only. Among over 90,000 clones listed, approximately 80% were seen once. Sequencing was performed on peripheral blood. The receptor set was obtained from a man in his fifties or sixties with active or convalescent COVID-19.

The rearrangement links TRBV12-3 or TRBV12-4 to TRBJ1-6; D ambiguous. Trimming took 5 bases from V and 7 from J, leaving 9 bases between them. The CDR3 consists of 13 residues. This CDR3 reads CASSRQENSPLHF. CDR3 nucleotide sequence: TGTGCCAGCAGTAGGCAGGAAAATTCACCCCTCCACTTT.

The chain uses TRBV29-1 and TRBJ2-5; TRBD1 aligns across 8 bases. Germline V gene data show CDR1 as SQVTM and CDR2 as ANQGSEA. This CDR3 comprises 13 residues. V lost 6 bases, J lost 3 bases, and 6 bases stayed unmatched. CDR3 sequence: CSVRTGLEETQYF. CDR3 bases: TGCAGCGTCAGGACAGGGCTCGAAGAGACCCAGTACTTC.

This clone was counted a single time. The chain uses TRBV7-2 and TRBJ2-4, with D possibly being TRBD2 (6 bases). Germline V gene lookup returns CDR1 SGHTA and CDR2 FQGNSA. This CDR3 comprises 15 residues. With 1 base removed from V and 6 bases from J, the gap between germline ends came to 13 bases. The CDR3 bases are TGTGCCAGCAGCTTAGAGGTAGCGGTCTTAAACATTCAGTACTTC. This codes for CASSLEVAVLNIQYF.

This chain links TRBV4-3 with TRBJ2-1; 7 bases match TRBD2. Germline-derived CDR1 and CDR2 are LGHNA and YSLEER. CDR3 length equals 18 residues. The junction had 12 bases not matched to a gene; V was cut back by 0 bases and J by 4 bases. CDR3 protein: CASSQEPQGWEGYNEQFF. The DNA for the CDR3 is TGCGCCAGCAGCCAAGAGCCCCAGGGCTGGGAGGGTTACAATGAGCAGTTCTTC.

The J gene is TRBJ1-3, the V gene TRBV6-5, with 7 bases matching TRBD1. V lost 6 bases, J lost 2 bases, and 7 bases stayed unmatched. Germline CDR1 and CDR2: MNHEY and SVGAGI. The length of the CDR3 is 15 residues. CDR3 in amino acids: CASRFSTGAGNTIYF. CDR3 nucleotides: TGTGCCAGCAGATTCTCCACAGGGGCTGGAAACACCATATATTTT.

The rearrangement uses TRBV30 and TRBJ1-1, with TRBD1 identical over 10 bases. V lost 5 bases to trimming and J lost 6 bases; unmatched junction nucleotides: 6. Germline CDR1 reads GTSNPN; CDR2 reads SVGIG (reference sequence). The CDR3 consists of 13 residues. The CDR3 reads CAWDRGRTAEAFF. CDR3 DNA sequence: TGTGCCTGGGACAGGGGGCGTACGGCTGAAGCTTTCTTT. Full variable domain (remainder filled in from reference TRBV30 and TRBJ1-1): SQTIHQWPATLVQPVGSPLSLECTVEGTSNPNLYWYRQAAGRGLQLLFYSVGIGQISSEVPQNLSASRPQDRQFILSSKKLLLSDSGFYLCAWDRGRTAEAFFGQGTRLTVV.

In its sample, this clone was seen once. The genes are TRBV9 and TRBJ2-2, with 7 bases lining up with TRBD1. The CDR3 consists of 16 residues. The V and J ends lost 0 bases and 0 bases, in that order; junction bases with no gene match: 2. CDR1 and CDR2 (germline): SGDLS, YYNGEE. The CDR3 region is CASSVVQGTNTGELFF. Here the CDR3 DNA reads TGTGCCAGCAGCGTAGTACAGGGGACGAACACCGGGGAGCTGTTTTTT.

The chain recombines TRBV27 with TRBJ2-4; D is perhaps TRBD1 (5 bases). Germline CDR1 reads MNHEY; CDR2 reads SMNVEV (reference sequence). This CDR3 spans 13 amino acids. Deletions cut 3 bases from V and 5 bases from J, with 8 bases between. The CDR3 region is CASSLTVENIQYF. The CDR3 DNA reads as TGTGCCAGCAGTTTGACAGTCGAAAACATTCAGTACTTC.

This clone appeared a single time. The chain uses TRBV7-8 and TRBJ2-2; a possible D gene is TRBD2 (5 bases). V was shortened by 1 base and J by 4 bases, with 13 bases between the two germline ends. This CDR3 contains 16 residues. From germline, CDR1 is SGHVS and CDR2 FQNEAQ. The CDR3 bases are TGTGCCAGCAGCTTAGGAGTTAGCGCTTCCACCGGGGAGCTGTTTTTT. Protein: CASSLGVSASTGELFF.

This sequence joins TRBV11-1 and TRBJ2-1, with 9 nucleotides matching TRBD1. Per germline, CDR1 SGHAT and CDR2 FQDESV (reference sequence). The V gene end was trimmed by 3 bases and the J gene end by 5 bases; junction bases not matched to a gene: 2. The CDR3 runs to 14 residues. In nucleotides, the CDR3 is TGTGCCAGCAGCTTCAGACAGGGGGACAATGAGCAGTTCTTC. This encodes CASSFRQGDNEQFF.

V usage is TRBV5-1 and J usage is TRBJ2-2; 11 bases align to TRBD1. CDR3 size: 15 residues. Germline-derived CDR1 and CDR2 are SGHRS and YFSETQ. Germline trimming cut 4 bases from V and 5 bases from J; bases unmatched to any gene: 4. Here the CDR3 DNA reads TGCGCCAGCAGCCAGAGGGACAGGGGGACCGGGGAGCTGTTTTTT. It codes for CASSQRDRGTGELFF.

The chain uses TRBV7-6 and TRBJ2-1; TRBD2 matches 7 bases. V lost 5 bases, J lost 4 bases, and 8 bases stayed unmatched. The germline V gene encodes CDR1 SGHVS and CDR2 FNYEAQ. The CDR3 consists of 15 residues. The CDR3 coding sequence is TGTGCCAGCAGCGTGGGACTACAACTTTACAATGAGCAGTTCTTC. Translation gives CASSVGLQLYNEQFF.

This clone was picked up a small number of times. The chain links TRBV5-1 to TRBJ2-2, with D uncertain. Germline V lookup: CDR1 SGHRS, CDR2 YFSETQ. V gave up 1 base and J gave up 6 bases, with 7 bases separating them. This CDR3 has 13 amino acids. In DNA, the CDR3 is TGCGCCAGCAGCTTGAATCTTCCCGGGGAGCTGTTTTTT. This codes for CASSLNLPGELFF.

The chain links TRBV10-3 to TRBJ1-4, with D uncertain. The germline gives CDR1 ENHRY, CDR2 SYGVKD. The V end lost 6 bases, the J end lost 4 bases, and 9 bases lay between the germline ends. The length of the CDR3 is 13 residues. The CDR3 DNA sequence: TGTGCCATCAGGGGCCAGGATAATGAAAAACTGTTTTTT. The encoded protein is CAIRGQDNEKLFF.

The CDR3 loop reads CASSTSGRSSYNEQFF. Here the CDR3 DNA reads TGCGCCAGCAGCACTAGCGGGAGGAGCTCCTACAATGAGCAGTTCTTC. This chain connects TRBV5-1 to TRBJ2-1, with 12 bases aligning to TRBD2. The CDR3 is made up of 16 amino acids. In germline, CDR1 is SGHRS, CDR2 YFSETQ. V shed 4 bases, J shed 0 bases, and the junction held 2 bases outside the gene matches.

The count of this clone is one. This chain connects TRBV29-1 to TRBJ2-3; TRBD2 agrees at 14 bases. This CDR3 spans 15 amino acids. Trimming at V came to 4 bases and at J to 5 bases, leaving 5 bases not matched to a gene. Germline assignment: CDR1 SQVTM and CDR2 ANQGSEA. CDR3 sequence: CSVGGTSGRVDTQYF. For the CDR3, the DNA is TGCAGCGTTGGAGGGACTAGCGGGAGAGTAGATACGCAGTATTTT.

This clone is a singleton in its sample. This rearrangement joins TRBV28 to TRBJ2-7; the match to TRBD2 covers 9 bases. Germline V gives CDR1 MDHEN, CDR2 SYDVKM. With V trimmed by 4 bases and J by 0 bases, 10 bases remained unmatched. The CDR3 has 17 amino acids. The CDR3 spells CASSSWANSGSSYEQYF. CDR3 nucleotides: TGTGCCAGCAGTTCCTGGGCAAATAGCGGGAGCTCCTACGAGCAGTACTTC. Full variable domain (missing parts from reference TRBV28 and TRBJ2-7): DVKVTQSSRYLVKRTGEKVFLECVQDMDHENMFWYRQDPGLGLRLIYFSYDVKMKEKGDIPEGYSVSREKKERFSLILESASTNQTSMYLCASSSWANSGSSYEQYFGPGTRLTVT.

The chain has TRBV9 and TRBJ2-3; 12 bases match TRBD1. After removal of 4 bases from V and 0 bases from J, the junction contained 12 bases not matched to a gene. The CDR3 consists of 19 residues. Looked up from germline, CDR1 is SGDLS and CDR2 is YYNGEE. DNA of the CDR3: TGTGCCAGCAGCCCGCGTTCCGGGACAGGGGGCTTTAGCACAGATACGCAGTATTTT. Protein: CASSPRSGTGGFSTDTQYF.

The J gene is TRBJ1-1, the V gene TRBV10-3; 7 nucleotides line up with TRBD1. Trimming cost V 5 bases and J 6 bases; bases outside gene matches: 9. The CDR3 has 14 residues. CDR1 and CDR2 from the germline V gene are ENHRY and SYGVKD. The CDR3 reads CAISPGGSRAEAFF. The CDR3 DNA sequence: TGTGCCATCAGTCCAGGGGGTTCGAGGGCTGAAGCTTTCTTT.

The chain has TRBV27 and TRBJ2-7; 10 nucleotides match TRBD2. Germline V CDR1 and CDR2: MNHEY, SMNVEV (reference sequence). The CDR3 consists of 14 residues. V gave up 4 bases and J gave up 9 bases; unmatched junction bases: 9. The CDR3 region is CASSSSTSGITQYF. In DNA, the CDR3 is TGTGCCAGCAGTTCCTCAACTAGCGGGATAACGCAGTACTTC.

This rearrangement joins TRBV3-1 (or the pseudogene TRBV3-2) to TRBJ2-7; possible D gene TRBD2, 6 bases. CDR3 length: 21 amino acids. The ends were cut back, 1 base at V and 2 bases at J, with 30 bases in the middle. Germline CDR1 and CDR2: LGHDT and YNNKEL (reference sequence). Written as DNA, the CDR3 is TGTGCCAGCAGCCAAGCGGAGGGATTCAGCGTTAGGTCCCTTCTTCCCTACGAGCAGTACGTC. The encoded protein is CASSQAEGFSVRSLLPYEQYV.

As concerns this clone: The junction departs from germline at one end; a sequencing error may be responsible. The rearrangement links TRBV5-6 to TRBJ1-1; D is unclear. The CDR3 spans 16 residues. Germline CDR1 is SGHDT and CDR2 is YYEEEE. CDR3 protein: CTSSLWAAAMNTEAFF. The CDR3 nucleotides read TGTACCAGCAGCTTGTGGGCAGCGGCCATGAACACTGAAGCTTTCTTT.

The V gene is TRBV27, the J gene TRBJ1-1, with 9 bases aligning to TRBD1. Germline V gene lookup returns CDR1 MNHEY and CDR2 SMNVEV (reference sequence). The CDR3 runs to 16 residues. Losses at the gene ends were 5 bases for V and 10 bases for J; bases not matched to a gene: 17. The CDR3 DNA reads as TGTGCCAGCAGTACCCAACCGGGACAGGGATGGAAGGCAGCTTTCTTT. Its protein product is CASSTQPGQGWKAAFF.

The chain carries TRBV4-3 and TRBJ2-1, with 7 bases identical to TRBD2. There are 15 residues in the CDR3. J lost 8 bases, V lost 1 base, and 8 bases had no gene match. Germline lookup yields CDR1 LGHNA and CDR2 YSLEER. CDR3 sequence: CASSQVAGVGDEQFF. CDR3 in DNA: TGCGCCAGCAGCCAAGTGGCGGGAGTAGGGGATGAGCAGTTCTTC.

Only a few counts were recorded for this clone. The chain couples TRBV29-1 to TRBJ2-3; 7 nucleotides match TRBD1. Germline values: CDR1 SQVTM, CDR2 ANQGSEA. J gave up 5 bases and V 4 bases, and 6 bases lay outside the gene matches. The CDR3 runs to 13 residues. The CDR3 DNA reads TGCAGCGTTGGTGCAGGGGACAGAGATACGCAGTATTTT. This sequence encodes CSVGAGDRDTQYF.

The rearrangement joins TRBV27 to TRBJ2-2, with 8 positions matching TRBD2. The V gene end was trimmed by 8 bases and the J gene end by 1 base; junction bases not matched to a gene: 9. The CDR3 has 16 residues. Germline CDR1 MNHEY, CDR2 SMNVEV (reference sequence). CDR3: CASRNSGTLNTGELFF. CDR3 DNA sequence: TGTGCCAGCCGCAATAGCGGGACACTGAACACCGGGGAGCTGTTTTTT.

The rearrangement joins TRBV7-8 to TRBJ2-1; TRBD2 agrees at 9 bases. The J segment lost 2 bases and the V segment lost 5 bases, leaving 10 bases of the junction unmatched. There are 17 residues in the CDR3. Germline CDR1 SGHVS, CDR2 FQNEAQ. CDR3 region: CASSRILAGRTYNEQFF. The CDR3 nucleotides are TGTGCCAGCAGCCGAATCCTAGCGGGGAGAACCTACAATGAGCAGTTCTTC. Variable domain in full (rest from reference TRBV7-8 and TRBJ2-1): GAGVSQSPRYKVAKRGQDVALRCDPISGHVSLFWYQQALGQGPEFLTYFQNEAQLDKSGLPSDRFFAERPEGSVSTLKIQRTQQEDSAVYLCASSRILAGRTYNEQFFGPGTRLTVL.

The chain uses TRBV9 and TRBJ1-1, with a possible D match to TRBD1 (5 bases). The CDR3 length is 13 residues. Looked up from germline, CDR1 is SGDLS and CDR2 is YYNGEE. Deletions cut 4 bases from V and 1 base from J, with 8 bases between. The CDR3 loop reads CASSQGSNTEAFF. In DNA form, the CDR3 reads TGTGCCAGCAGCCAGGGTTCGAACACTGAAGCTTTCTTT.